This entry features one TCR beta chain sequence. No antigen is known for it. Within one base of it there is no much larger clone, and no base qualities were kept. This entry is derived from a study of chemoradiotherapy in HPV16-positive cancers (dated by TCRdb to between 2021 and 2024). Study-level background: Functional T-cell assays on cells from two HPV16-positive patients defined candidate HPV-specific T-cell clones and common TCR motifs. Whether T-cell immunity against the HPV oncoproteins E6 and E7 changes during chemoradiotherapy and whether survival is affected by this immunity were examined in the study. TCR repertoires from over 75 patients with HPV-related cancers were then used to track the candidate HPV-specific TCRs and motifs. What the work shows at the level of the full study, not this receptor alone: The functional definition of HPV-specific T cells came from only a couple of HPV16-positive patients, and the survival association was reported for HPV16-positive patients. In HPV16-positive patients, expansion of HPV-responsive T cells during chemoradiotherapy was associated with improved recurrence-free survival. Expansion of candidate HPV-specific clones and E7-related TCR motifs was observed in the tumor microenvironment during treatment, whereas no such expansion was observed for non-HPV-specific T cells.

Because repertoires were sampled repeatedly during chemoradiotherapy, clonal expansion in the tumor microenvironment could be followed. The CDR3 has 12 amino acids, counting the end cysteine and phenylalanine. Only the CDR3 DNA stays, 36 bases, in frame from base 1. The germline V gene encodes CDR1 GTSNPN and CDR2 SVGIG (reference sequence). The junction carries 7 bases between V and J, which are trimmed by 0 bases and 5 bases respectively. Receptors were amplified or captured by the immunoSEQ multiplex PCR assay. Not all clones reach the TCRdb copy of this immuneACCESS table, which keeps in-frame sequences only. Checked studies attribute under half of the gap to unresolved V genes and leave the rest unexplained. The sample records around 23,000 clones, 70% to 90% of which are singletons. The ten largest clones capture over 4.5% of the sample.

The receptor was isolated from a human donor with HPV-associated anogenital cancer. This sequence uses TRBV30 and TRBJ1-1; the D gene identity is not certain. The sequences come from blood, collected from a patient who underwent chemoradiotherapy. The nucleotides read TGTGCCTGGAGTGTAATTTTAACTGAAGCTTTCTTT. This codes for CAWSVILTEAFF.